The rows below give T cell receptor beta chains drawn from one sample of a study of Tregs in tolerant kidney transplant recipients. The data were produced by immunoSEQ multiplex PCR, yet TCRdb's version contains in-frame clones alone and is incomplete. The sample carries under 95,000 clones, 80% to 95% recorded once. Sequencing was performed on Tregs from blood, taken before the transplant. The receptors stem from a human donor who received a combined kidney and bone marrow transplant. The CDR3 runs from the conserved cysteine through the conserved F or W. Not every row has a clone size; where given, it reads once, few, many or a size class.

-	TRBV6-1	TRBJ2-2	CASRGQGDTGELFF
-	TRBV6-6	TRBJ1-1	CASSSLQGLGTEAFF
-	TRBV30	TRBJ2-1	CAFWRGTPNEQFF
once	TRBV19	TRBJ1-5	CATRQSFSNQPQHF
-	TRBV10-3	TRBJ2-7	CAISETGFTYEQYF
-	TRBV29-1	TRBJ2-7	CSARTSGSNEQYF
once	TRBV21-1	TRBJ1-6	CASRVGVATHTHNSPLHF
-	TRBV19	TRBJ1-2	CASSIGTGGYGYTF
-	TRBV4-2	TRBJ1-2	CASSQDSFTNYGYTF
-	TRBV18	TRBJ2-1	CASSPSTGGYYNEQFF
-	TRBV6-1	TRBJ2-5	CASSAIETQYF
-	TRBV28	TRBJ2-2	CASSVTDTGELFF
-	TRBV2	TRBJ2-5	CASSERGRETQYF
-	TRBV5-6	TRBJ1-2	CASSLRQGLYGYTF
-	TRBV15	TRBJ2-7	CATSHLSGRPFYEQYF
-	TRBV7-2	TRBJ1-5	CASSSGQGEQPQHF
-	TRBV6-5	TRBJ1-1	CASKVRTGRTEAFF
-	TRBV7-9	TRBJ2-2	CASSLAMGNGELFF
-	TRBV28	TRBJ1-4	CASSLAARGNNEKLFF
-	TRBV10-3	TRBJ2-2	CATTPGVARNTGELFF
-	TRBV6-5	TRBJ2-2	CASSYRNRGDTGELFF
-	TRBV5-1	TRBJ1-4	CASSLVRGTNEKLFF
-	TRBV2	TRBJ2-1	CASSGGSEQFF
-	TRBV7-9	TRBJ2-3	CASSLGQGVSNF
-	TRBV28	TRBJ2-3	CASRTPGDTQYF
-	TRBV4-3	TRBJ2-7	CASSHSSGSSYEQYF
-	TRBV9	TRBJ2-2	CASSVEHYTGELFF
-	TRBV2	TRBJ2-1	CASSASGPRGGFF
-	TRBV5-6	TRBJ2-1	CASSQLGTSGRNEQFF
-	TRBV7-8	TRBJ1-5	CASSLAVGQTLNQPQHF
few	TRBV6-1	TRBJ2-3	CASSPSWASTDTQYF
-	TRBV5-1	TRBJ1-1	CASSLDRTEAFF
-	TRBV7-2	TRBJ2-2	CASSPQGLAGLNTGELFF
-	TRBV2	-	CASRQEADEQYF
-	TRBV7-6	TRBJ1-4	CASSPGQPGGEKLFF
-	TRBV11-2	TRBJ2-3	CASSPPGRTDTQYF
-	TRBV28	TRBJ2-7	CASSSIGTGGYEQYF
-	TRBV30	TRBJ1-2	CAWTKTGPLEYGYTF
-	TRBV25-1	TRBJ1-4	CASSALGAVTNEKLFF
-	TRBV7-2	TRBJ2-3	CASSLGLGSATDTQYF
-	TRBV29-1	TRBJ2-7	CSVEGVGYEQYF
-	TRBV6-5	TRBJ1-3	CASSYSWGNSGNTIYF
-	TRBV2	TRBJ2-1	CASSGGGTSGDTQFF
-	TRBV19	TRBJ2-3	CASSKRADTQYF
-	TRBV10-3	TRBJ1-2	CAISESREGEAGYTF
-	TRBV15	TRBJ2-7	CATSMPGQGNYEQYF
-	TRBV6-1	TRBJ2-1	CASRRLAGGPNEQFF
-	TRBV5-1	TRBJ2-3	CASSDTGTRADTQYF
-	TRBV11-2	TRBJ1-2	CASSPLGLYGYTF
-	TRBV2	TRBJ2-1	CASSDASGRNEQFF
-	TRBV6-5	TRBJ2-1	CASSYRQGLYNEQFF
-	TRBV11-2	TRBJ2-2	CASSLQQLTGELFF
-	TRBV11-2	TRBJ2-3	CASSLIWGSTDTQYF